The rows below give T cell receptor beta chains drawn from one sample of a study of shared clonotypes between healthy human individuals. The assay was immunoSEQ multiplex PCR, and TCRdb's table has in-frame clones only and misses some. The sample holds hundreds of thousands of clones, more than 85% seen once. The sequenced sample was naive CD8+ T cells sorted from blood. These receptors were taken from a man aged 30 to 45 in good health. CDR3s include the opening cysteine and the closing phenylalanine or tryptophan. Each record gives: D gene, J gene, V gene, CDR3 DNA, CDR3 protein. D genes are given only for firm matches.

>NA|TRBJ2-3|TRBV7-2
TGTGCCAGCAGCTTAAGGGGCCCAGATACGCAGTATTTT
CASSLRGPDTQYF
>TRBD1|TRBJ2-3|TRBV10-3
TGTGCCATCAGGGGACAGGGGGAGCCAGATACGCAGTATTTT
CAIRGQGEPDTQYF
>NA|TRBJ1-6|TRBV27
TGTGCCAGCAGTTTCCAGGGGTCAAGTTCACCCCTCCACTTT
CASSFQGSSSPLHF
>NA|TRBJ2-3|TRBV5-4
TGTGCCAGCTTTTTTACGGGGCGTAGGAGGGATACGCAGTATTTT
CASFFTGRRRDTQYF
>TRBD1|TRBJ1-4|TRBV6-6
TGTGCCAGCGCCGGGACAGGGACTGAAAAACTGTTTTTT
CASAGTGTEKLFF
>NA|TRBJ2-1|TRBV2
TGTGCCAGCAGACCGAACACCTACAATGAGCAGTTCTTC
CASRPNTYNEQFF
>TRBD1|TRBJ1-1|TRBV7-8
TGTGCCAGCAGCTACTGGACAGGAACTAACACTGAAGCTTTCTTT
CASSYWTGTNTEAFF
>NA|TRBJ2-5|TRBV2
TGTGCCAGCAGGGGGACACGGGGCGCGGAGACCCAGTACTTC
CASRGTRGAETQYF
>NA|TRBJ2-7|TRBV27
TGTGCCAGCAGTCCGGTGGACAGCACCTACGAGCAGTACTTC
CASSPVDSTYEQYF
>NA|TRBJ2-3|TRBV28
TGTGCCAGCATCCCGGATGATGTGACAGATACGCAGTATTTT
CASIPDDVTDTQYF
>NA|TRBJ2-5|TRBV10-3
TGTGCCATCAGGGCAGGACCCCCCCAAGAGACCCAGTACTTC
CAIRAGPPQETQYF
>TRBD2|TRBJ2-7|TRBV7-9
TGTGCCAGCAGCTTAGTTGGCGGGAGGCCGCATGGACCTTTCGAGCAGTACTTC
CASSLVGGRPHGPFEQYF
>TRBD2|TRBJ2-1|TRBV15
TGTGCCACCACCACTAGCGGAGAGCAGTTCTTC
CATTTSGEQFF
>TRBD1|TRBJ2-1|TRBV5-6
TGTGCCAGCAGTATCCGGGACAGGTCCTACAATGAGCAGTTCTTC
CASSIRDRSYNEQFF
>NA|TRBJ1-1|TRBV29-1
TGCAGCGTTCCAGGGGTAATGAACACTGAAGCTTTCTTT
CSVPGVMNTEAFF
>NA|TRBJ1-5|TRBV6-5
TGTGCCAGCAGCGAATCGAACAATCAGCCCCAGCATTTT
CASSESNNQPQHF
>TRBD1|TRBJ2-7|TRBV7-6
TGTGCCAGCAGTCGCGATATGGACAGGGTCCACGAGCAGTACTTC
CASSRDMDRVHEQYF
>TRBD2|TRBJ2-4|TRBV4-1
TGCGCCAGCAGCCGACTAGCGGGAATACCCCGGGATCAGTACTTC
CASSRLAGIPRDQYF
>NA|TRBJ2-7|TRBV7-2
TGTGCCAGCAGCTTAGAGTTGGGATCCTACGAGCAGTACTTC
CASSLELGSYEQYF
>NA|TRBJ2-7|TRBV5-1
TGCGCCAGCAGCTCAACGGGACTCGTTACCTACGAGCAGTACTTC
CASSSTGLVTYEQYF
>TRBD2|TRBJ2-4|TRBV7-9
TGTGCCAGCAGCCAAATCCCAGCGGGAGGAGGCAAAAACATTCAGTACTTC
CASSQIPAGGGKNIQYF
>NA|TRBJ1-4|TRBV2
TGTGCCAGCAGTGACGGGACGGTTGCAACTAATGAAAAACTGTTTTTT
CASSDGTVATNEKLFF
>TRBD1|TRBJ2-6|TRBV15
TGTGCCACCAGCCCTCAGGGGGCGGTAGCTGGGGCCAACGTCCTGACTTTC
CATSPQGAVAGANVLTF